The clone carrying this T cell receptor (beta chain) was seen ten or more times. The data originate from a study of read filtering for tumor transcriptome and immune sequencing. The wider study: Patients were 17 male and about 15 female, mean age 65.9 years, range about 47 to 85. By R-ISS, stages I, II and III held approximately 8, 16 and 7 patients. Whole-transcriptome libraries were prepared after DNase treatment.

The library was built from 400 ng RNA with molecular barcoded adaptors for alpha/delta and beta/gamma chains. TCRdb used MiXCR to reprocess the reads, holding one entry per CDR3 protein. The table has some 24,000 distinct CDR3 sequences, 22% seen once. Germline V gene lookup returns CDR1 SGHRS and CDR2 YFSETQ. Between the trimmed V and J ends, which lost 5 bases and 4 bases, there was a span of 24 bases. The CDR3 spans 17 residues. This sequence originates from a donor over 35 with multiple myeloma. The gene calls are TRBV5-1 and TRBJ1-1; TRBD1 is a possible D gene (6 bases). The specimen sequenced was a population of CD138-negative cells sorted from bone marrow. CDR3 sequence reads: CASRGGGASRISTEAFF. The CDR3 nucleotides are TGCGCCAGCAGAGGAGGGGGGGCCTCACGAATCAGCACTGAAGCTTTCTTT.